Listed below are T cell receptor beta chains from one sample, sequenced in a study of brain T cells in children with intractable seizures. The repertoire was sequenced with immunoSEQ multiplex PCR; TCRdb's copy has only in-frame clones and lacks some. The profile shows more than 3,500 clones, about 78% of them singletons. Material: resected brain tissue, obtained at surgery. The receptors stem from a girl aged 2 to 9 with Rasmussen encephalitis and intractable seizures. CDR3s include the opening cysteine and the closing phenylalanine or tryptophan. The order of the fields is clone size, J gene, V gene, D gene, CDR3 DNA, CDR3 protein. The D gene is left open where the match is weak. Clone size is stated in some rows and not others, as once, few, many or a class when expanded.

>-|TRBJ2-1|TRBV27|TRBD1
TGTGCCACGATTTCCACCAGGGGGAGTGAGCAGTTCTTC
CATISTRGSEQFF
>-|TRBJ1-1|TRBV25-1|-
TGTGCCAGCAGGCGGAACACTGAAGCTTTCTTT
CASRRNTEAFF
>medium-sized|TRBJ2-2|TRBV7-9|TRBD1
TGTGCCAGCAGCCCGCAACAGGGGGTGAACGGGGAGCTGTTTTTT
CASSPQQGVNGELFF
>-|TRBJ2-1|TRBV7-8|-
TGTGCCAGCAGCTTAGGCGGGACCTTCAATGAGCAGTTCTTC
CASSLGGTFNEQFF
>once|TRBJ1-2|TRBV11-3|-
TGTGCCAGCAGCTTAGATGGGTCATCGGGGGGCGATGGCTACACCTTC
CASSLDGSSGGDGYTF
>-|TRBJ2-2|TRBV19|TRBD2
TGTGCCAGTAGTAGGTTAGCGGGAGTGGCCGGGGAGCTGTTTTTT
CASSRLAGVAGELFF
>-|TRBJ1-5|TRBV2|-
TGTGCCAGCAGCTCCGGGAATCTGGGCCTACAGCCCCAGCATTTT
CASSSGNLGLQPQHF
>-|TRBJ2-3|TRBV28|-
TGTGCCAGCAGTTTTGGCCTCGGGGTGGGGACAGATACGCAGTATTTT
CASSFGLGVGTDTQYF
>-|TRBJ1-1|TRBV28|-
TGTGCCAGCAGTATAGGACGGAACACTGAAGCTTTCTTT
CASSIGRNTEAFF
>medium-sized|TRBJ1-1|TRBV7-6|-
TGTGCCAGCAGCTTATTAGATTCAGTGAACACTGAAGCTTTCTTT
CASSLLDSVNTEAFF
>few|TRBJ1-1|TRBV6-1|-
TGTGCCAGCAGTGAATTGAACACTGAAGCTTTCTTT
CASSELNTEAFF
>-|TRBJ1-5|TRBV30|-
TGTGCCTGGAGTAACCAGGGCGGGCAGCCCCAGCATTTT
CAWSNQGGQPQHF
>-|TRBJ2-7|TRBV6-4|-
TGTGCCAGCAGTGTCGAGCAGTACTTC
CASSVEQYF
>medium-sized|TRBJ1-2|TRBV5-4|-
TGTGCCAGCGAGTGGGGAGGAGGGGGCTATGGCTACACCTTC
CASEWGGGGYGYTF
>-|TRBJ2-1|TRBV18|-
TGTGCCAGCTCACCACTTAAATTTCCCGGGGGCGATGAGCAGTTCTTC
CASSPLKFPGGDEQFF
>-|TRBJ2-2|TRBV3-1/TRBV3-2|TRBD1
TGTGCCAGCAGTCGTGAGAGGGGGCAAGGTTCCGGGGAGCTGTTTTTT
CASSRERGQGSGELFF
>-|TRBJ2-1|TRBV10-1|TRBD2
TGCGCCAGCAGTGAAGGGACTAGCGATTATGAGCAGTTCTTC
CASSEGTSDYEQFF
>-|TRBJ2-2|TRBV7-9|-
TGTGCCAGCAGCTTATTCGTATCGAACACCGGGGAGCTGTTTTTT
CASSLFVSNTGELFF
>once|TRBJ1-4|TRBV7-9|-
TGTGCCAGCAGCTTAGGGAACAGATTTAATGAAAAACTGTTTTTT
CASSLGNRFNEKLFF
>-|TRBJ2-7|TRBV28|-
TGTGCCAGCAGTTTAGTAAGGGGCTCCTACGAGCAGTACTTC
CASSLVRGSYEQYF
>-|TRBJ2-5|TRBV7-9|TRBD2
TGTGCCAGCAGCCTATCCCTGGGAGCGGGAGGGGAGACCCAGTACTTC
CASSLSLGAGGETQYF
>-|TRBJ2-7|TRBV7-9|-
TGTGCCAGCAGCTTAGGTAACCGGACCTACGAGCAGTACTTC
CASSLGNRTYEQYF
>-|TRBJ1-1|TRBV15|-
TGTGCCACCAGCAGCTTGAACACTGAAGCTTTCTTT
CATSSLNTEAFF
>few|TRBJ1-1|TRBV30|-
TGTGCCTGGAGTGGATGGGGCGATGAAGCTTTCTTT
CAWSGWGDEAFF
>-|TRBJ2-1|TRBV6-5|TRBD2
TGTGCCACCTCTCCACTAGCGGGAGAATTGGTCTTC
CATSPLAGELVF
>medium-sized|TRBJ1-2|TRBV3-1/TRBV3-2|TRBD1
TGTGCCAGCAGCTTACGGACAGGGGGCTATAATGGCTACACCTTC
CASSLRTGGYNGYTF
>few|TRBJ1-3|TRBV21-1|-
TGTGCCAGCAGCAAAGCTGGGACAGTACAGAGCTCTGGAAACACCATATATTTT
CASSKAGTVQSSGNTIYF
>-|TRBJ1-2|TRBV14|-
TGTGCCAGCAGCCCTCAGATGAACTATGGCTACACCTTC
CASSPQMNYGYTF
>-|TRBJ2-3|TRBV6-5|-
TGTGCCAGCAGGCTGGGGAACACAGATACGCAGTATTTT
CASRLGNTDTQYF
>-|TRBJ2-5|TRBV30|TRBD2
TGTGCCTGGAGTAGACTAGCGGAGACCCAGTACTTC
CAWSRLAETQYF
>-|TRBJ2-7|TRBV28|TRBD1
TGTGCCAGCAGTTTAGCGGGGACAGGTTCCTACGAGCAGTACTTC
CASSLAGTGSYEQYF
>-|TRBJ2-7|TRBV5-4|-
TGTGCCAGCAGCTTGGACTTCTCCTACGAGCAGTACTTC
CASSLDFSYEQYF
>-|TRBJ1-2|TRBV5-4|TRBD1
TGTGCCAGCAGCTTCGACAGGGGCATCTATGGCTACACCTTC
CASSFDRGIYGYTF
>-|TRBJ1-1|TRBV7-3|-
TGTGCCAGCAGCTTACTTGCGGGGGCTGTCACTGAAGCTTTCTTT
CASSLLAGAVTEAFF
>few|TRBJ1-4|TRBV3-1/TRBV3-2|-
TGTGCCAGCGGCGGAGTAGTTCTGTTTTTT
CASGGVVLFF
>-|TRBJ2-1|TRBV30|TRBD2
TGTGCCTGGAGGCGGGGAGGACTAGCTGACAATGAGCAGTTCTTC
CAWRRGGLADNEQFF
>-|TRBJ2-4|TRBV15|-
TGTGCCACCAGCAGAGGGACAGACCTAGCCAAAAACATTCAGTACTTC
CATSRGTDLAKNIQYF
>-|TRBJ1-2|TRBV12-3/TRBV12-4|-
TGTGCCAGCAGTCTAAACTGGGGCTACACCTTC
CASSLNWGYTF
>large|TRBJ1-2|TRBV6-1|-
TGTGCCAGCAGTGAACCTGGGCCTTCCTTCGGGGGCTACACCTTC
CASSEPGPSFGGYTF
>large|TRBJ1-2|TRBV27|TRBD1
TGTGCCAGCAGTTTAAGGGACAGGGGTCCCTATGGCTACACCTTC
CASSLRDRGPYGYTF
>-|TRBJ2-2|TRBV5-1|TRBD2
TGCGCCAGCAGCTTGGTGGCTAGCGGCTCCACCGGGGAGCTGTTTTTT
CASSLVASGSTGELFF
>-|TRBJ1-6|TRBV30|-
TGTGCCTGCCCAGGGAAAGGGAATTCACCCCTCCACTTT
CACPGKGNSPLHF
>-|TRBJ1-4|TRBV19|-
TGTGCCAGTAGTTACCACGCGACGGAGAATAATGAAAAACTGTTTTTT
CASSYHATENNEKLFF